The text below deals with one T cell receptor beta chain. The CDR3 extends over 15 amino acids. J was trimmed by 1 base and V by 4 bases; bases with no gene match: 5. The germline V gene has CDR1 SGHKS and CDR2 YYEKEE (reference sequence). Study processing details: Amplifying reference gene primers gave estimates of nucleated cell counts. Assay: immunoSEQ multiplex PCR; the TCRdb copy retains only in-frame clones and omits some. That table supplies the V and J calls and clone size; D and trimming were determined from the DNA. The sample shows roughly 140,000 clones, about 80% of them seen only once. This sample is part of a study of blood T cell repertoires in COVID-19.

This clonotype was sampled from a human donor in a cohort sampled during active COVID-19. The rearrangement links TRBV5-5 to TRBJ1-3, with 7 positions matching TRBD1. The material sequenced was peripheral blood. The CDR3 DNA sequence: TGTGCCAGCAGCCCACTGGGACAGTCTGGAAACACCATATATTTT. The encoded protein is CASSPLGQSGNTIYF.